The clone carrying this T cell receptor (beta chain) was seen more than once but under ten times. The antigen is not known. With a J-beta primer mix and a sample-barcoded 5' primer, a second PCR ran about 6 to 11 cycles. One entry per CDR3 protein results from TCRdb running MiXCR on the 5' RACE reads. In the table there are roughly 1,500,000 distinct CDR3 sequences, approximately 38% of which are singletons. V gave up 3 bases and J gave up 6 bases; unmatched junction bases: 5. CDR3 length equals 13 residues. Germline V gives CDR1 DFQATT, CDR2 SNEGSKA (reference sequence). The entry originates in a study of blood T cells in healthy people across ages. Study-level findings and limits: Strong correlation was found linking TCR beta diversity to naive T cell percentage.

The sequencing sample was made of blood. This TCR was recovered from a woman under 30 in good health. The rearrangement links TRBV20-1 to TRBJ1-1; 9 positions match TRBD1. In nucleotides, the CDR3 is TGCAGTGCTAGTGGACAGGGGCTAGCTGAAGCTTTCTTT. It yields the protein CSASGQGLAEAFF.